This TCR beta chain was captured in a study of regulatory T cells in long-lasting Graves disease. This sample's time point: persistent/refractory GD, antithyroid drugs over 5 years with positive TRAb. After RNA was extracted from PBMCs, the TCR library was made from it. Graves' disease diagnosis followed American Thyroid Association guidelines. This clonotype was detected only a few times. The antigen is unknown. The CDR3 contains 15 residues. Germline CDR1 and CDR2: SGHTA and FQGNSA. Between the trimmed V and J ends, which lost 5 bases and 7 bases, there was a span of 18 bases. Study-level results: TRBV28, TRBJ1-2 and TRBJ2-5 emerged as the favored segments in persistent disease. Persistent Graves' patients possessed reduced TCR diversity relative to recently diagnosed ones.

Library construction for TCR beta used iRepertoire HTBI primers and Arm-PCR of CDR3 regions. Original handling: Spanning all samples, the identified segments comprised around 62 TRBV and 14 to 15 TRBJ. One entry per CDR3 protein results from TCRdb running MiXCR on the multiplex PCR reads. The V and J calls follow TCRdb's processing rather than the paper's. The sample lists 650,000 to 700,000 distinct CDR3 sequences, about 30% occurring once. This chain links TRBV7-2 with TRBJ1-5; the D gene is possibly TRBD1 (6 bases). The clonotype originates from a female donor with Graves disease. Sequencing used peripheral blood mononuclear cells (PBMCs), obtained when the disease was refractory, from a patient treated with antithyroid drugs. In nucleotides, the CDR3 is TGTGCCAGCAGCCCGAGACAGGTTTGGCGGCAGCCCCAGCATTTT. Amino acids: CASSPRQVWRQPQHF.